This T cell receptor (beta chain) was observed in a study of CD8 T cells in ankylosing spondylitis. One entry per CDR3 protein results from TCRdb running MiXCR on the 5' RACE reads. The sample lists roughly 230,000 distinct CDR3 sequences; roughly 18% were seen once. Trimming stripped 1 base from V and 4 bases from J, with 9 bases between. CDR1 and CDR2 from the germline V gene are SGHVS and FQNEAQ. The length of the CDR3 is 14 residues. The sequence was obtained from a male donor with ankylosing spondylitis or in good health (not recorded which). This chain connects TRBV7-8 to TRBJ2-3, with a possible D match to TRBD2 (6 bases). The specimen sequenced was blood, either unsorted or a sorted T cell fraction (not recorded which). CDR3 sequence reads: CASSLGRAADTQYF. For the CDR3, the DNA is TGTGCCAGCAGCTTAGGGAGGGCTGCAGATACGCAGTATTTT. Based on the CDR3 plus reference TRBV7-8 and TRBJ2-3, the full variable domain is GAGVSQSPRYKVAKRGQDVALRCDPISGHVSLFWYQQALGQGPEFLTYFQNEAQLDKSGLPSDRFFAERPEGSVSTLKIQRTQQEDSAVYLCASSLGRAADTQYFGPGTRLTVL.